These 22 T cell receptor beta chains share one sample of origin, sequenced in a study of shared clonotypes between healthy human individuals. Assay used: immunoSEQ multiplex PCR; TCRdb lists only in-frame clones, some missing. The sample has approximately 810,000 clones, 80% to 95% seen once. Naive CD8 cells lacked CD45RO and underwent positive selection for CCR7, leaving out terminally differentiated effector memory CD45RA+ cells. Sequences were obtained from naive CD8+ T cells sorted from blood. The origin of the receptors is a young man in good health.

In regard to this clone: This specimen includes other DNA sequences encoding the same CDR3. The CDR3 spells CASSLGLAGRETQYF. In DNA form, the CDR3 reads TGTGCCAGCAGCTTGGGACTAGCGGGACGAGAGACCCAGTACTTC. The rearrangement links TRBV7-6 to TRBJ2-5; 13 bases are shared with TRBD2. Germline V lookup: CDR1 SGHVS, CDR2 FNYEAQ. The CDR3 has 15 residues. After removal of 3 bases from V and 4 bases from J, the junction contained 2 bases not matched to a gene.

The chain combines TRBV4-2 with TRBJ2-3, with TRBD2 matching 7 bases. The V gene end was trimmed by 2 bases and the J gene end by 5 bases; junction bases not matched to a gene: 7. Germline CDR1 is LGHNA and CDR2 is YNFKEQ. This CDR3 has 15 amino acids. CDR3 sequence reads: CASSQRAGSVDTQYF. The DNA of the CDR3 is TGTGCCAGCAGCCAAAGAGCGGGATCGGTAGATACGCAGTATTTT.

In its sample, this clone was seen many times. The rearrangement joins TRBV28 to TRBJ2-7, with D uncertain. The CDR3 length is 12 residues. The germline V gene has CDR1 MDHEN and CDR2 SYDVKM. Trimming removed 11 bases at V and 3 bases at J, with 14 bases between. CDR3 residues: CAHASGDYEQYF. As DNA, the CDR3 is TGTGCCCACGCATCCGGAGACTACGAGCAGTACTTC.

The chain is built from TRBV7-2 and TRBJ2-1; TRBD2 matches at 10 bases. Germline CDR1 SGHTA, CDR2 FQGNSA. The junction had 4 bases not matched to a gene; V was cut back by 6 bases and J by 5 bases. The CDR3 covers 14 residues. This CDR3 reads CASRGLAAHNEQFF. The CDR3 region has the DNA TGTGCCAGCAGAGGACTAGCGGCACACAATGAGCAGTTCTTC.

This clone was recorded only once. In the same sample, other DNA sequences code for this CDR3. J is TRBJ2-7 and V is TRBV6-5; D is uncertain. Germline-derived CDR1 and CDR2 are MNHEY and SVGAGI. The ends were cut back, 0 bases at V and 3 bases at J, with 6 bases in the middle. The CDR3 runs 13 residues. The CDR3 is CASSYSSDYEQYF. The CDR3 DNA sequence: TGTGCCAGCAGTTACTCGTCGGACTACGAGCAGTACTTC.

The CDR3 nucleotides are TGTGCCAGCAGCTCTGAGGCGGGGGCAGGGTACGAGCAGTACTTC. It codes for CASSSEAGAGYEQYF. The chain has TRBV9 and TRBJ2-7; tentatively, D is TRBD2 (7 bases). V was trimmed by 4 bases and J by 4 bases, leaving 18 bases between them. The CDR3 has 15 amino acids. The germline V gene encodes CDR1 SGDLS and CDR2 YYNGEE. Complete variable domain (other parts from reference TRBV9 and TRBJ2-7): DSGVTQTPKHLITATGQRVTLRCSPRSGDLSVYWYQQSLDQGLQFLIQYYNGEERAKGNILERFSAQQFPDLHSELNLSSLELGDSALYFCASSSEAGAGYEQYFGPGTRLTVT.

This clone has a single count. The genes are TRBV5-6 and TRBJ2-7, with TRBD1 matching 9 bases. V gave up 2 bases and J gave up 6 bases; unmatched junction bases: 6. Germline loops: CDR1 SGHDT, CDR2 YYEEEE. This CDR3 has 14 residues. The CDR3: CASSFGQGSVEQYF. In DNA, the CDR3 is TGTGCCAGCAGCTTTGGACAGGGGTCGGTCGAGCAGTACTTC.

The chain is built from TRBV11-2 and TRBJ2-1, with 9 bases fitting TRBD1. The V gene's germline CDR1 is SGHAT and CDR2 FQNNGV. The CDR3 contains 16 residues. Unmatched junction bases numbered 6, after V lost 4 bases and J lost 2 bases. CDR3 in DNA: TGTGCCAGCAGCTCAGCCTGGACAGGGGCCTACAATGAGCAGTTCTTC. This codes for CASSSAWTGAYNEQFF.

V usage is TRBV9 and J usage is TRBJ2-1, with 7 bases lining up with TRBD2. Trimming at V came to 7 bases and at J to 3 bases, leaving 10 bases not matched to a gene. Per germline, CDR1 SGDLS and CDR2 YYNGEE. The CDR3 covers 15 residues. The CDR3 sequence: CASGRAGLVYNEQFF. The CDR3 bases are TGTGCCAGCGGGAGAGCGGGATTAGTCTACAATGAGCAGTTCTTC. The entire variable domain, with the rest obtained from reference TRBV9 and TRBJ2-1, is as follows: DSGVTQTPKHLITATGQRVTLRCSPRSGDLSVYWYQQSLDQGLQFLIQYYNGEERAKGNILERFSAQQFPDLHSELNLSSLELGDSALYFCASGRAGLVYNEQFFGPGTRLTVL.

The CDR3 nucleotides are TGTGCCAGCAGCTTAGCGGGTGGGGTAAATCAGCCCCAGCATTTT. It specifies CASSLAGGVNQPQHF. This rearrangement joins TRBV11-2 to TRBJ1-5; D unresolved. The germline gives CDR1 SGHAT, CDR2 FQNNGV. The CDR3 contains 15 residues. The V gene lost 1 base and the J gene lost 4 bases, with 11 bases spanning the gap.

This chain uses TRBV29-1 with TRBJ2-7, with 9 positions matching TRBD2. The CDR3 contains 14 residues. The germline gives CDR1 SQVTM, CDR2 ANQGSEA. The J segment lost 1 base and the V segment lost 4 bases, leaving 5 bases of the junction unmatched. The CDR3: CSVGRAGGSYEQYF. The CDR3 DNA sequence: TGCAGCGTTGGGAGAGCGGGAGGTTCCTACGAGCAGTACTTC.

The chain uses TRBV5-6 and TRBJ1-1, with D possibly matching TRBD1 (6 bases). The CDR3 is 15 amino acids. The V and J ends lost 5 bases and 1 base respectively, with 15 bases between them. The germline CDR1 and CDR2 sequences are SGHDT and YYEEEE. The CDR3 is CASRAQGRENTEAFF. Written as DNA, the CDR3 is TGTGCCAGCAGGGCACAGGGTCGCGAGAACACTGAAGCTTTCTTT.

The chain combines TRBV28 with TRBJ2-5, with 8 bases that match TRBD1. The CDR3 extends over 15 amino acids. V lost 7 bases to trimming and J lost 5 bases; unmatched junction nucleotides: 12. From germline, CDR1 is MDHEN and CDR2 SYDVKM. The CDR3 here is CASIEVDRVGETQYF. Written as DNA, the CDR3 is TGTGCCAGCATCGAAGTGGACAGGGTCGGGGAGACCCAGTACTTC.

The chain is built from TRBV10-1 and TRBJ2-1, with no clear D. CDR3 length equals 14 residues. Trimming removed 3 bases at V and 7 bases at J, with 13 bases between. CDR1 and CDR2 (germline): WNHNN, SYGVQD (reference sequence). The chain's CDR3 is CASSDSVGPNEQFF. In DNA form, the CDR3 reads TGCGCCAGCAGTGATTCGGTTGGTCCGAATGAGCAGTTCTTC.

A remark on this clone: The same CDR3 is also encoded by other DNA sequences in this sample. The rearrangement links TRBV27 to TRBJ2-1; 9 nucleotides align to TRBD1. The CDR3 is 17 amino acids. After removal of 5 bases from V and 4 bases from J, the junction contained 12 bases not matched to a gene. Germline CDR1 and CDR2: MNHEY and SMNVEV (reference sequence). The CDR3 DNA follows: TGTGCCAGCAGTAGTGACAGGGGGGGAGCGGGATACAATGAGCAGTTCTTC. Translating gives CASSSDRGGAGYNEQFF.

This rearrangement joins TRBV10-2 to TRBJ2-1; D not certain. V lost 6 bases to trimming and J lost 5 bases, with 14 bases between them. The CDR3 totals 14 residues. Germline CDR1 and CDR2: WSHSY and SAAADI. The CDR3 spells CASRPPEQNNEQFF. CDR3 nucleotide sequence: TGCGCCAGCAGGCCCCCCGAACAGAACAATGAGCAGTTCTTC.

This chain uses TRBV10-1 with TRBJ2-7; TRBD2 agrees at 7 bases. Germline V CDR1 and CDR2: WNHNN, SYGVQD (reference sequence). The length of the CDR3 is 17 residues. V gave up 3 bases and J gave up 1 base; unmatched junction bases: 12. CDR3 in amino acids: CASSDGLGGSFSYEQYF. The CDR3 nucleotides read TGCGCCAGCAGTGATGGACTCGGCGGGAGCTTTTCCTACGAGCAGTACTTC.

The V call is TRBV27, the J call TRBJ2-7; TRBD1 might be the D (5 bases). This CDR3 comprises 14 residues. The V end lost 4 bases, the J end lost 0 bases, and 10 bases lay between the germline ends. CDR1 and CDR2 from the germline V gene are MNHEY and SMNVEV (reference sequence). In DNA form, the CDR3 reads TGTGCCAGCAGTTCAGGGTCAAGCTCCTACGAGCAGTACTTC. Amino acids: CASSSGSSSYEQYF.

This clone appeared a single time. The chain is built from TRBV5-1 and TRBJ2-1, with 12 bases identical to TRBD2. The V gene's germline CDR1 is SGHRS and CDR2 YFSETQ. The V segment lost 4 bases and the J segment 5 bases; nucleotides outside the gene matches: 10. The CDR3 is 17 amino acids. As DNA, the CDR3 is TGCGCCAGCAGCCACGGACTAGCGGGGAGCTGGCACAATGAGCAGTTCTTC. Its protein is CASSHGLAGSWHNEQFF.

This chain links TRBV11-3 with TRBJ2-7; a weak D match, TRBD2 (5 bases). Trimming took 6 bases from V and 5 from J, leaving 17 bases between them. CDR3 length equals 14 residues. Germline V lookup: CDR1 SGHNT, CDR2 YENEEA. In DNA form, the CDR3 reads TGTGCCAGCAGTAGGGCGGGCACAAGGAACGAGCAGTACTTC. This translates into CASSRAGTRNEQYF.

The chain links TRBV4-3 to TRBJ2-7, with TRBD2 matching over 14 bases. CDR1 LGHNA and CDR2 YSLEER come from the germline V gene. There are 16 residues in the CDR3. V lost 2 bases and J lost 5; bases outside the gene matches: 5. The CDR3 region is CASSQTVGLAGDEQYF. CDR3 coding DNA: TGCGCCAGCAGCCAAACAGTGGGACTAGCGGGAGACGAGCAGTACTTC.

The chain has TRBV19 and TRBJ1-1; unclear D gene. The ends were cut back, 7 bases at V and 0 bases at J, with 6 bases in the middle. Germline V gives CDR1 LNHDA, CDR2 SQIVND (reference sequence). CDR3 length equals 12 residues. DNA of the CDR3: TGTGCCAGTAAATCAATGAACACTGAAGCTTTCTTT. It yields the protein CASKSMNTEAFF.